This T cell receptor beta chain was documented in a study of cytomegalovirus exposure and HLA in healthy donors. Researchers ran the PCR with 60 Vbeta and 13 Jbeta primers. Some clones are missing from TCRdb's copy, which holds only in-frame ones; the method was immunoSEQ multiplex PCR. The sample lists under 140,000 clones, approximately 86% seen once, with 1.5% to 2% in the top ten. Details on this clone: Antigen unknown.

General study results and limits: What a later analysis showed was that several of the most significant clusters appeared linked to common viral pathogens. Among TCR beta chains, those listed as cytomegalovirus-associated numbered around 160. A later analysis associated 16,951 TCR beta sequences with HLA alleles at a 0.05 false discovery rate. Indistinguishable V segments such as TRBV6-2 and TRBV6-3 were excluded.

Germline CDR1 MDHEN, CDR2 SYDVKM. V shed 5 bases, J shed 4 bases, and the junction held 8 bases outside the gene matches. CDR3 length equals 16 residues. The sequencing sample was made of PBMCs. This chain connects TRBV28 to TRBJ2-2; 9 bases are a match to TRBD1. The source of this sequence is a man aged 35 to 55 in good health and CMV-seronegative. The CDR3 nucleotides read TGTGCCAGCAGTCCCATCGGGACAGGGTTCACCGGGGAGCTGTTTTTT. Its translation is CASSPIGTGFTGELFF.